One and the same sample provided the 30 T cell receptor beta chains below, sequenced in a study of T cells in Graves' hyperthyroidism and ophthalmopathy. Amplification of TCR beta CDR3 regions was performed using RNA transcripts as template. An initial round of RT-PCR targeting the TCR CDR3 relied on the HTBI primer set. TCRdb passed the multiplex PCR reads through MiXCR, listing each CDR3 protein once. The repertoire holds around 600,000 distinct CDR3 sequences, with roughly 14% as singletons. The sample consisted of blood. All receptors derive from a woman aged 45-65 years with Graves' ophthalmopathy.

The chain uses TRBV9 and TRBJ1-3; tentatively, D is TRBD1 (6 bases). The V end lost 0 bases, the J end lost 0 bases, and 10 bases lay between the germline ends. The CDR3 has 16 residues. The germline CDR1 and CDR2 sequences are SGDLS and YYNGEE. This CDR3 reads CASSVAGVPSGNTIYF. CDR3 DNA sequence: TGTGCCAGCAGCGTAGCAGGGGTGCCCTCTGGAAACACCATATATTTT.

This clonotype was counted ten times or more. The chain uses TRBV20-1 and TRBJ2-3; 10 positions agree with TRBD2. CDR3 length: 14 amino acids. The germline gives CDR1 DFQATT, CDR2 SNEGSKA (reference sequence). V lost 2 bases to trimming and J lost 4 bases; unmatched junction nucleotides: 3. Here the CDR3 DNA reads TGCAGTGCTAGACCCCTAGCGGGAGCAGATACGCAGTATTTT. This gives the protein CSARPLAGADTQYF.

Many counts were recorded for this clonotype. V and J are TRBV7-3 and TRBJ2-1; the D gene is possibly TRBD1 (5 bases). This CDR3 spans 15 amino acids. Germline assignment: CDR1 SGHTA and CDR2 FQGTGA. Deletions cut 5 bases from V and 6 bases from J, with 17 bases between. The CDR3 DNA sequence: TGTGCCAGCAGCCGAGACCCCGATGGGGCCAATGAGCAGTTCTTC. Protein: CASSRDPDGANEQFF.

This chain uses TRBV6-2 or TRBV6-3 with TRBJ2-7; the D is unclear. This CDR3 has 13 residues. Trimming shortened V by 8 bases and J by 0 bases, and 11 bases separated the two germline ends. CDR1 is MNHEY and CDR2 is SVGEGT in the germline V gene. The CDR3 DNA is TGTGCCAGCGCGGCGGTCCCCTCCTACGAGCAGTACTTC. Amino acids: CASAAVPSYEQYF.

This clonotype was observed a handful of times. In nucleotides, the CDR3 is TGTGCCAGCAGTTTTGGGACTTACACCGGGGAGCTGTTTTTT. The encoded protein is CASSFGTYTGELFF. The chain combines TRBV28 with TRBJ2-2, with D perhaps matching TRBD2 (6 bases). Looked up from germline, CDR1 is MDHEN and CDR2 is SYDVKM. Trimming cost V 3 bases and J 3 bases, with 8 bases left between them. This CDR3 is 14 amino acids long.

This clonotype has a handful of counts. V and J are TRBV20-1 and TRBJ1-5; 7 bases are a match to TRBD1. V dropped 3 bases and J dropped 6; count of bases not matched to a gene: 11. The length of the CDR3 is 15 residues. The V gene's germline CDR1 is DFQATT and CDR2 SNEGSKA (reference sequence). The CDR3 reads CSASSFRQGVQPQHF. Written as DNA, the CDR3 is TGCAGTGCTAGTTCTTTTCGACAGGGTGTTCAGCCCCAGCATTTT.

This clonotype was detected once. The chain employs TRBV10-3 and TRBJ2-5; D might be TRBD1 (6 bases). The CDR3 extends over 14 amino acids. Trimming stripped 5 bases from V and 2 bases from J, with 12 bases between. CDR1 ENHRY and CDR2 SYGVKD come from the germline V gene. CDR3 sequence reads: CAISRDRGQETQYF. In DNA form, the CDR3 reads TGTGCCATCAGTAGGGATAGGGGGCAAGAGACCCAGTACTTC.

This clonotype was counted a few times. The chain employs TRBV20-1 and TRBJ2-7; possible D gene TRBD1, 5 bases. CDR3 size: 14 residues. Trimming removed 0 bases from V and 3 bases from J, with 12 bases in between. Germline V gene data show CDR1 as DFQATT and CDR2 as SNEGSKA (reference sequence). The CDR3 coding sequence is TGCAGTGCTAGAGATTTCGACAGAAACTACGAGCAGTACTTC. It is translated as CSARDFDRNYEQYF.

A word on this clonotype: A much larger clone differs from this one at a single base, so this may be a read error. The J gene is TRBJ2-3, the V gene TRBV5-6; D is possibly TRBD1 (6 bases). The length of the CDR3 is 17 residues. CDR1 and CDR2 (germline): SGHDT, YYEEEE. In nucleotides, the CDR3 is TGTGCCAGCAGCCGGATCTCAGGGGCCATTTTCACAGGTACGCAGTATTTT. This codes for CASSRISGAIFTGTQYF.

A few counts support this clonotype. This rearrangement joins TRBV7-8 to TRBJ2-1; 14 bases map to TRBD2. Germline CDR1 SGHVS, CDR2 FQNEAQ. There are 17 residues in the CDR3. V lost 5 bases and J lost 7; bases outside the gene matches: 10. This CDR3 is CASSPGTSGSILNEQFF. The CDR3 nucleotides are TGTGCCAGCAGCCCCGGGACTAGCGGGAGTATCTTAAATGAGCAGTTCTTC. Supplemented by reference TRBV7-8 and TRBJ2-1, the full variable domain reads GAGVSQSPRYKVAKRGQDVALRCDPISGHVSLFWYQQALGQGPEFLTYFQNEAQLDKSGLPSDRFFAERPEGSVSTLKIQRTQQEDSAVYLCASSPGTSGSILNEQFFGPGTRLTVL.

The chain employs TRBV14 and TRBJ2-2, with 8 bases aligning to TRBD2. Germline V gene sequence: CDR1 SGHDN, CDR2 FVKESK. The ends lost 6 bases at V and 2 bases at J; junction bases unmatched: 5. CDR3 size: 15 residues. The CDR3: CASRRAGGNTGELFF. The DNA of the CDR3 is TGTGCCAGCAGGCGGGCGGGAGGTAACACCGGGGAGCTGTTTTTT.

The V gene is TRBV6-5, the J gene TRBJ1-6; D not resolved. Trimming shortened V by 6 bases and J by 6 bases, and 12 bases separated the two germline ends. CDR3 length equals 14 residues. The germline V gene encodes CDR1 MNHEY and CDR2 SVGAGI. CDR3 residues: CASRYRQSNSPLHF. The CDR3 nucleotides read TGTGCCAGCAGATACCGACAATCTAATTCACCCCTCCACTTT.

The sample holds many counts of this clonotype. J is TRBJ1-5 and V is TRBV20-1; possibly TRBD1 for D (5 bases). The V gene's germline CDR1 is DFQATT and CDR2 SNEGSKA (reference sequence). The CDR3 spans 15 residues. V lost 8 bases and J lost 3, with 20 bases in between. CDR3 region: CSFRIPGPDNQPQHF. The CDR3 DNA follows: TGCAGTTTTAGAATTCCGGGGCCTGACAATCAGCCCCAGCATTTT.

This clonotype was seen at least ten times. V gene TRBV7-2 combines with J gene TRBJ1-5, with 8 bases matching TRBD1. CDR3 length equals 14 residues. After removal of 4 bases from V and 4 bases from J, the junction contained 3 bases not matched to a gene. CDR1 and CDR2 (germline): SGHTA, FQGNSA. CDR3 sequence (DNA): TGTGCCAGCAGCTACCGACAGGGGAATCAGCCCCAGCATTTT. This gives the protein CASSYRQGNQPQHF.

This clonotype was counted many times. This chain connects TRBV6-5 to TRBJ2-1; 14 nucleotides match TRBD2. The V gene's germline CDR1 is MNHEY and CDR2 SVGAGI. The J segment lost 10 bases and the V segment lost 1 base, leaving 6 bases of the junction unmatched. The CDR3 consists of 16 residues. The CDR3 nucleotides are TGTGCCAGCAGTTACTTGACTAGCGGGAGGGCCAGGGAGCAGTTCTTC. Protein: CASSYLTSGRAREQFF.

The sample holds a few counts of this clonotype. This chain joins TRBV9 and TRBJ2-1; 8 bases are a match to TRBD2. Germline lookup yields CDR1 SGDLS and CDR2 YYNGEE. The junction had 9 bases not matched to a gene; V was cut back by 4 bases and J by 3 bases. The CDR3 consists of 16 residues. The CDR3 protein is CASSPGPGGVYNEQFF. The CDR3 nucleotides are TGTGCCAGCAGCCCAGGCCCCGGGGGGGTCTACAATGAGCAGTTCTTC.

The chain is built from TRBV28 and TRBJ2-7; 7 bases align to TRBD2. Germline loops: CDR1 MDHEN, CDR2 SYDVKM. This CDR3 is built from 12 residues. J gave up 3 bases and V 5 bases, and 1 base lay outside the gene matches. CDR3 amino acids: CASSTSVYEQYF. Written as DNA, the CDR3 is TGTGCCAGCAGTACTAGCGTCTACGAGCAGTACTTC.

The genes are TRBV5-1 and TRBJ2-5; 9 positions agree with TRBD2. Germline V CDR1 and CDR2: SGHRS, YFSETQ. Losses at the gene ends were 3 bases for V and 3 bases for J; bases not matched to a gene: 3. There are 14 residues in the CDR3. The DNA for the CDR3 is TGCGCCAGCAGCTCGACTAGCGGAGAAGAGACCCAGTACTTC. Its protein is CASSSTSGEETQYF.

This clonotype was counted between two and nine times. V usage is TRBV18 and J usage is TRBJ2-1; D unresolved. The CDR3 length is 15 residues. V was trimmed by 0 bases and J by 3 bases, leaving 9 bases between them. Germline V gives CDR1 KGHSH, CDR2 LQKENI. As DNA, the CDR3 is TGTGCCAGCTCACCACCGGTTGGGCTCTACAATGAGCAGTTCTTC. It is translated as CASSPPVGLYNEQFF.

This clonotype showed up many times. V and J are TRBV6-6 and TRBJ2-7; the match to TRBD1 covers 7 bases. This CDR3 has 13 residues. After removal of 2 bases from V and 4 bases from J, the junction contained 2 bases not matched to a gene. Germline CDR1 and CDR2: MNHNY and SVGAGI (reference sequence). The CDR3 region is CASSYRGRYEQYF. The DNA for the CDR3 is TGTGCCAGCAGTTACAGGGGGCGTTACGAGCAGTACTTC.

The CDR3 sequence is CASSTNHPRPGQRSNQPQHF. In DNA, the CDR3 is TGCGCCAGCAGCACTAACCACCCCCGACCGGGACAACGTAGCAATCAGCCCCAGCATTTT. The chain joins TRBV5-1 to TRBJ1-5; maybe TRBD1 (6 bases). Germline V gene sequence: CDR1 SGHRS, CDR2 YFSETQ. Trimming took off 4 bases at V and 0 bases at J, with 26 bases between the two ends. CDR3 length equals 20 residues.

This clonotype was observed at least ten times. The V and J genes are TRBV28 and TRBJ2-2; 11 bases line up with TRBD2. The ends lost 6 bases at V and 5 bases at J; junction bases unmatched: 8. The germline gives CDR1 MDHEN, CDR2 SYDVKM. CDR3 size: 16 residues. The CDR3 is CASRPAVAGGTGELFF. Here the CDR3 DNA reads TGTGCCAGCAGGCCAGCTGTAGCGGGAGGGACCGGGGAGCTGTTTTTT.

This clonotype was seen at least ten times. V and J are TRBV2 and TRBJ2-7, with D maybe TRBD1 (5 bases). The CDR3 spans 14 residues. Germline CDR1 reads SNHLY; CDR2 reads FYNNEI. Trimming left V 6 bases short and J 5 bases short, with 17 bases between. CDR3 loop: CASRQTALVNEQYF. The CDR3, as DNA: TGTGCCAGCAGACAGACAGCTCTTGTGAACGAGCAGTACTTC.

This clonotype was observed many times. The chain has TRBV6-2 or TRBV6-3 and TRBJ2-7; 8 bases map to TRBD1. Unmatched junction bases numbered 5, after V lost 4 bases and J lost 3 bases. The CDR3 is 14 amino acids. The germline V gene encodes CDR1 MNHEY and CDR2 SVGEGT. CDR3 DNA sequence: TGTGCCAGCAGTTTAACAGGGGGTTACTACGAGCAGTACTTC. This codes for CASSLTGGYYEQYF.

In its sample, this clonotype was seen many times. This sequence joins TRBV27 and TRBJ2-1; D uncertain. Germline loops: CDR1 MNHEY, CDR2 SMNVEV (reference sequence). V was trimmed by 0 bases and J by 6 bases, leaving 9 bases between them. The CDR3 is 14 amino acids. The CDR3 nucleotides are TGTGCCAGCAGTTTATCAGGGTATGGCAATGAGCAGTTCTTC. Translating gives CASSLSGYGNEQFF.

V is TRBV7-9 and J is TRBJ1-1, with D possibly being TRBD1 (5 bases). The CDR3 loop spans 13 amino acids. Trimming removed 3 bases at V and 9 bases at J, with 14 bases between. Germline CDR1 SEHNR, CDR2 FQNEAQ (reference sequence). The CDR3 nucleotides are TGTGCCAGCAGCTTCCAGGCCGGGGGGAAAGCTTTCTTT. It yields the protein CASSFQAGGKAFF.

This clonotype was counted at least ten times. V gene TRBV19 combines with J gene TRBJ1-2, with 10 bases that match TRBD1. CDR3 length: 16 residues. After removal of 5 bases from V and 0 bases from J, the junction contained 6 bases not matched to a gene. CDR1 and CDR2 from the germline V gene are LNHDA and SQIVND (reference sequence). CDR3 sequence: CASSPRDRGTNYGYTF. The CDR3 nucleotides are TGTGCCAGTAGTCCCCGGGACAGGGGTACTAACTATGGCTACACCTTC.

This chain links TRBV20-1 with TRBJ1-1; TRBD1 aligns across 9 bases. Germline V gene data show CDR1 as DFQATT and CDR2 as SNEGSKA (reference sequence). The ends lost 4 bases at V and 0 bases at J; junction bases unmatched: 0. The CDR3 is 13 residues long. This CDR3 is CSANRGLNTEAFF. In nucleotides, the CDR3 is TGCAGTGCTAACAGGGGGCTGAACACTGAAGCTTTCTTT.

This clonotype was counted ten times or more. V usage is TRBV6-1 and J usage is TRBJ2-7; 7 bases are a match to TRBD1. Germline CDR1 MNHNS, CDR2 SASEGT. V lost 7 bases and J lost 5; bases outside the gene matches: 2. This CDR3 region has 11 residues. This CDR3 reads CASNQGDEQYF. The CDR3 DNA is TGTGCCAGCAACCAGGGGGACGAGCAGTACTTC.

This clonotype turned up a few times. The rearrangement links TRBV4-1 to TRBJ1-2; unclear D gene. Germline V lookup: CDR1 MGHRA, CDR2 YSYEKL. CDR3 length: 14 residues. Deletions cut 1 base from V and 4 bases from J, with 10 bases between. In DNA, the CDR3 is TGCGCCAGCAGCCAAGGCCGAGACCTCTATGGCTACACCTTC. Protein product: CASSQGRDLYGYTF.